This is a list of T cell receptor beta chains from one sample in a study of blood T cell repertoires in COVID-19. Only in-frame clones appear in the TCRdb table, and some are missing; sequencing was by immunoSEQ multiplex PCR. The sample holds 200,000 or so clones, about 81% seen once. Sequencing input: peripheral blood. These receptors originate from a man aged 25 to 40 with active or convalescent COVID-19. The CDR3 runs from the conserved cysteine through the conserved F or W. The D gene is left open where the match is weak. Clone size, where shown, is once, few, many, or a class for clones that have expanded.

>TRBV4-3|TRBD2|TRBJ2-7|-
TGCGCCAGCAGCCAAGGTTTCCTGCGGGAGGGCCTGGACGAGCAGTACTTC
CASSQGFLREGLDEQYF
>TRBV5-4|-|TRBJ2-5|-
TGTGCCAGCAGCTTGGTATGGGGCGGGGAGGATGGCGAGACCCAGTACTTC
CASSLVWGGEDGETQYF
>TRBV10-1|-|TRBJ1-1|-
TGCGCCAGCAGTAGCGGCCAGTACACTGAAGCTTTCTTT
CASSSGQYTEAFF
>TRBV19|-|TRBJ1-1|-
TGTGCCAGTAGGGTAGGGGCGATCACTGAAGCTTTCTTT
CASRVGAITEAFF
>TRBV7-6|-|TRBJ1-3|-
TGTGCCAGCAGCCTGCGGGACGGCGCGTTGGAACGCGGGCTAAACACCATATATTTT
CASSLRDGALERGLNTIYF
>TRBV30|TRBD2|TRBJ2-1|-
TGTGCCTGGAGTGTGGCGGGAGACTTTTACAATGAGCAGTTCTTC
CAWSVAGDFYNEQFF
>TRBV7-9|-|TRBJ1-6|-
TGTGCCAGCAGCGGGACGGGACTCGATAATTCACCCCTCCACTTT
CASSGTGLDNSPLHF
>TRBV27|-|TRBJ1-1|-
TGTGCCAGCAGCTCAGGGGTAACTGAAGCTTTCTTT
CASSSGVTEAFF
>TRBV30|-|TRBJ1-2|many
TGTGCCTGGAGTGTACAAACAAACTATGGCTACACCTTC
CAWSVQTNYGYTF
>TRBV2|TRBD1|TRBJ1-5|-
TGTGCCAGCAGTGACGGAGACAGGGGGCGTGACGGGGGGCAGCCCCAGCATTTT
CASSDGDRGRDGGQPQHF
>TRBV10-1|TRBD1|TRBJ2-1|-
TGCGCCAGCAGCCGGACAGGGGGCCTGTTCTTC
CASSRTGGLFF
>TRBV9|TRBD1|TRBJ1-4|-
TGTGCCAGCAGCCTCTTAGGACAGGGCGAAAAACTGTTTTTT
CASSLLGQGEKLFF
>TRBV7-9|-|TRBJ1-1|once
TGTGCCAGCAGCTTAGGGGGACTCATGAACACTGAAGCTTTCTTT
CASSLGGLMNTEAFF
>TRBV30|-|TRBJ1-5|-
TGTGCCTGGAATCGAAGGGGGGGCGCGGGAATCGTTCAGCCCCAGCATTTT
CAWNRRGGAGIVQPQHF
>TRBV4-3|TRBD2|TRBJ2-1|-
TGCGCCAGCAGCCGCGGACTAGCGGGAGCCCCTGCAGTCGTTGAGCAGTTCTTC
CASSRGLAGAPAVVEQFF
>TRBV6-5|TRBD1|TRBJ2-7|once
TGTGCCAGTACAGCTTCCGGGACAGGAGACTACGAGCAGTACTTC
CASTASGTGDYEQYF
>TRBV24-1|TRBD1|TRBJ2-5|-
TGTGCCACCAGTGATGCCGGGACAGGGGGCGCAGAGACCCAGTACTTC
CATSDAGTGGAETQYF